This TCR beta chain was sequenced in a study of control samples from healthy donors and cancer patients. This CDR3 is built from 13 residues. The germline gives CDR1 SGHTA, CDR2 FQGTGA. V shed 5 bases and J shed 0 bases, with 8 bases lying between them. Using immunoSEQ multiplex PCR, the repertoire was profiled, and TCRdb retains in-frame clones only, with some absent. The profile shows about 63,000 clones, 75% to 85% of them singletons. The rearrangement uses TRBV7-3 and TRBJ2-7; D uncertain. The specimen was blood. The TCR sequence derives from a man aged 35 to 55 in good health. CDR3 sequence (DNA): TGTGCCAGCAGCCCCTTAAGCTCCTACGAGCAGTACTTC. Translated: CASSPLSSYEQYF. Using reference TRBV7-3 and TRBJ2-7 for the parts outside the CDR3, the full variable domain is GAGVSQTPSNKVTEKGKYVELRCDPISGHTALYWYRQSLGQGPEFLIYFQGTGAADDSGLPNDRFFAVRPEGSVSTLKIQRTERGDSAVYLCASSPLSSYEQYFGPGTRLTVT.